This is a list of T cell receptor beta chains from one sample in a study of CD8 T cells in Susac syndrome. Each CDR3 protein gets one entry after TCRdb re-called the immunoSEQ multiplex PCR reads with MiXCR. The repertoire holds 170,000 or so distinct CDR3 sequences, with over 85% as singletons. The sequenced sample was CD4+ T cells from PBMCs. These receptors were obtained from a human donor with multiple sclerosis. Both conserved end residues are part of each CDR3. D genes are given only for firm matches. Size tells how often a clone was seen (once, few, many) or the class of an expanded clone, and some rows leave it out.

d_gene	v_gene	abundance	j_gene	CDR3nt	CDR3aa
TRBD1	TRBV5-1	once	TRBJ2-3	TGCGCCAGCAGCTGGGGGACAGCTGATATGAATACGCAGTATTTT	CASSWGTADMNTQYF
.	TRBV18	once	TRBJ2-5	TGTGCCAGCTCACCCGGGGGCCTGCGGGAGACCCAGTACTTC	CASSPGGLRETQYF
TRBD1	TRBV2	.	TRBJ1-1	TGTGCCAGCAAGGGGGCTACAATGAACACTGAAGCTTTCTTT	CASKGATMNTEAFF
.	TRBV6-5	.	TRBJ1-3	TGTGCCAGCAGTTACCCCGCGGGAGACACCATATATTTT	CASSYPAGDTIYF
.	TRBV3-1	.	TRBJ1-4	TGTGCCAGCAGCCAAGGGTTAAGAAAAAAACTGTTTTTT	CASSQGLRKKLFF
TRBD2	TRBV20-1	.	TRBJ2-3	TGCAGTGCCAGTACTAGCGGGCCAACAGATACGCAGTATTTT	CSASTSGPTDTQYF
.	TRBV9	.	TRBJ1-2	TGTGCCAGCAGCGTCGGAGGATATGGCTACACCTTC	CASSVGGYGYTF
TRBD2	TRBV19	.	TRBJ2-1	TGTGCCAGTAGTATAACAGGTAGCGGGGCCTCCAATGAGCAGTTCTTC	CASSITGSGASNEQFF
TRBD2	TRBV4-2	.	TRBJ2-3	TGTGCCAGCAGCCAAGAGAGGGCAGCGGGGGGGCCGAGGTATTTT	CASSQERAAGGPRYF
TRBD2	TRBV10-1	.	TRBJ2-7	TGCGCCAGCAGTGAGGGTGGAAGCGGGAGAGGATACGAGCAGTACTTC	CASSEGGSGRGYEQYF
.	TRBV2	.	TRBJ2-2	TGTGCCAGCAGCCCCGGTCACGGACACACCGGGGAGCTGTTTTTT	CASSPGHGHTGELFF
TRBD2	TRBV3-1	.	TRBJ2-5	TGTGCCAGCAGTCGGGGACTACAAGAGACCCAGTACTTC	CASSRGLQETQYF
.	TRBV7-2	.	TRBJ1-5	TGTGCCAGCAGCTTATCGGGGACTTACCAGCCCCAGCATTTT	CASSLSGTYQPQHF
TRBD2	TRBV10-3	.	TRBJ2-7	TGTGCCATAGCCTATGGCGGGAGCTCCGAGCAGTACTTC	CAIAYGGSSEQYF
TRBD1	TRBV9	.	TRBJ2-6	TGTGCCAGCAGCGGGACAGGGACCGGGGCCAACGTCCTGACTTTC	CASSGTGTGANVLTF
TRBD2	TRBV5-4	.	TRBJ2-3	TGTGCCAGCAGCTACCAGCGGGAGACGGGCACAGATACGCAGTATTTT	CASSYQRETGTDTQYF
.	TRBV28	.	TRBJ1-5	TGTACCGTTGGGCACAATCAGCCCCAGCATTTT	CTVGHNQPQHF
.	TRBV18	.	TRBJ2-7	TGTGCCAGCTCACCGGCCACCAGGGGCGAGCAGTACTTC	CASSPATRGEQYF
.	TRBV6-2/TRBV6-3	.	TRBJ1-5	TGTGCCAGCAGTTCGGCAAGGCAGAATCAGCCCCAGCATTTT	CASSSARQNQPQHF
TRBD2	TRBV2	.	TRBJ2-1	TGTGCCAGCAAAAGGACTAGCGGGAACTACAATGAGCAGTTCTTC	CASKRTSGNYNEQFF